The text below deals with one T cell receptor (beta chain). Residents of 24 US areas, aged about 18 to 95 years, made up the participants. Within 2 weeks before study entry, exposed participants met a COVID-19 case. The source of the sample is a study of blood T cell repertoires in COVID-19. Study information: Sites in the United States, Italy and Spain provided acute and convalescent COVID-19 samples.

V was trimmed by 7 bases and J by 5 bases, leaving 8 bases between them. The CDR3 is made up of 11 amino acids. In germline, CDR1 is MNHEY, CDR2 SVGAGI. In the original processing: Amplification of reference gene primers provided the estimated nucleated cell counts. Clones were read by immunoSEQ multiplex PCR, and TCRdb kept only the in-frame ones, dropping some. Clonal size and the V and J genes are those of that table, whereas D and trimming came from the DNA. The sample includes a few hundred thousand clones, roughly 91% of them seen just once. The clonotype was recovered from a woman aged 50 to 60 who had been exposed to COVID-19. The specimen sequenced was PBMCs or T cells enriched from blood (not recorded which). V usage is TRBV6-5 and J usage is TRBJ2-5; D gene uncertain. CDR3 protein: CASKRWETQYF. The CDR3 region has the DNA TGTGCCAGCAAGAGATGGGAGACCCAGTACTTC.